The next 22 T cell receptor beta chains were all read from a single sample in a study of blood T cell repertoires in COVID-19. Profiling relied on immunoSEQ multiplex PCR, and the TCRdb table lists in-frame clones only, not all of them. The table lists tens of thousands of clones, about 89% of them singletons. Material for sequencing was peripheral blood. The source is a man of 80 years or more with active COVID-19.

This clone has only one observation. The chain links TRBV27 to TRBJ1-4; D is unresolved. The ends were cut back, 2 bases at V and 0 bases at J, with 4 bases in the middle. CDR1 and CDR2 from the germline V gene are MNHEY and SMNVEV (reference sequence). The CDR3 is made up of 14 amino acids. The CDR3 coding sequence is TGTGCCAGCAGTTTAGGAGCAACTAATGAAAAACTGTTTTTT. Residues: CASSLGATNEKLFF.

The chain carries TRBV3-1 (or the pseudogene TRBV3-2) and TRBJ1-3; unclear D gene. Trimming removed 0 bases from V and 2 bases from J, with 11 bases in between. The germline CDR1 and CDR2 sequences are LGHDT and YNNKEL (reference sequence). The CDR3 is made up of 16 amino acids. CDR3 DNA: TGTGCCAGCAGCCAAGATCCGAGAGGGCCTGGAAACACCATATATTTT. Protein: CASSQDPRGPGNTIYF.

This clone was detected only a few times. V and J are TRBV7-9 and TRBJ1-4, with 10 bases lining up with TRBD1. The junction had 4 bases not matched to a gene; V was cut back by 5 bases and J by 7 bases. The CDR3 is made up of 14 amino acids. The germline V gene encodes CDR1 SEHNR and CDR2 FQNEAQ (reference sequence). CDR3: CASSRDRGAEKLFF. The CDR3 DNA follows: TGTGCCAGCAGCCGGGACAGGGGTGCTGAAAAACTGTTTTTT.

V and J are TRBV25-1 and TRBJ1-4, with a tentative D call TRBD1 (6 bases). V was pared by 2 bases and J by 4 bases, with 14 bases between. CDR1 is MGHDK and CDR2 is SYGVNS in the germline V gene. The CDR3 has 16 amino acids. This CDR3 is CASSEGGREYNEKLFF. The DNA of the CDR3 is TGTGCCAGCAGTGAAGGGGGCAGGGAATATAATGAAAAACTGTTTTTT.

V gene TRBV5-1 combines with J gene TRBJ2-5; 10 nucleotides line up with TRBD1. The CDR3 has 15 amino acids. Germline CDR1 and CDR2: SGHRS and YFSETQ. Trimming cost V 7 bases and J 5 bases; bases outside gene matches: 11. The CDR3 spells CASCSSGGQGETQYF. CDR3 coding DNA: TGCGCCAGCTGTTCGTCAGGGGGACAGGGGGAGACCCAGTACTTC.

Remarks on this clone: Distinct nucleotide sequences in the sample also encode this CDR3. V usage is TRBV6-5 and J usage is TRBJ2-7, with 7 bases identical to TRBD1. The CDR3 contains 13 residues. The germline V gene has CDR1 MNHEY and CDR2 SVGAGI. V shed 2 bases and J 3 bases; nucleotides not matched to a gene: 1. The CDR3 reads CASSYNRGYEQYF. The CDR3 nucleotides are TGTGCCAGCAGTTACAACAGGGGCTACGAGCAGTACTTC.

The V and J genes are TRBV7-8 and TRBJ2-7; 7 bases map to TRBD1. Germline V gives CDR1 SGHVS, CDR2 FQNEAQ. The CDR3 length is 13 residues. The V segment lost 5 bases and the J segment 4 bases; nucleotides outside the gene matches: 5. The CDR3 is CASSRRDSYEQYF. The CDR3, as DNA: TGTGCCAGCAGCCGACGGGACAGTTACGAGCAGTACTTC.

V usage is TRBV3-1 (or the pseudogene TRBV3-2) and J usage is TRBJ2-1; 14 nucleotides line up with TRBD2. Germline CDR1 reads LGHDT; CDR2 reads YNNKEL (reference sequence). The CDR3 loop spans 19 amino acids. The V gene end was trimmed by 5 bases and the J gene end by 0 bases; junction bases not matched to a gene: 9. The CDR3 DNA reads TGTGCCAGCAGCACCCCGGGACTAGCGGGAGAAGGCTCCTACAATGAGCAGTTCTTC. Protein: CASSTPGLAGEGSYNEQFF.

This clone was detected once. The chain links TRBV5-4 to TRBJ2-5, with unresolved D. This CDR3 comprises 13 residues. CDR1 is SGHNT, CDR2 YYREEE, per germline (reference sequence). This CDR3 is CATSPQNQETQYF. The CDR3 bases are TGTGCAACCAGCCCCCAGAACCAAGAGACCCAGTACTTC.

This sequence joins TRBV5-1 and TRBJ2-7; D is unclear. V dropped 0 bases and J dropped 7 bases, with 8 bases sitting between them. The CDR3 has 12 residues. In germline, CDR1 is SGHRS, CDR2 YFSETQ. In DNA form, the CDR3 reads TGCGCCAGCAGCTTGGATACATGGGAGCAGTACTTC. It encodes CASSLDTWEQYF. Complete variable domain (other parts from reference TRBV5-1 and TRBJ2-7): KAGVTQTPRYLIKTRGQQVTLSCSPISGHRSVSWYQQTPGQGLQFLFEYFSETQRNKGNFPGRFSGRQFSNSRSEMNVSTLELGDSALYLCASSLDTWEQYFGPGTRLTVT.

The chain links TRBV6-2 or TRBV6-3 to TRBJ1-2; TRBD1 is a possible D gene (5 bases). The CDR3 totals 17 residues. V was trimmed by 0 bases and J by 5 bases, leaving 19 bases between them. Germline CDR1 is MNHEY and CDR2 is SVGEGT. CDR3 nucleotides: TGTGCCAGCAGTTACTCGACTCTGACAGCTCAAATTTATGGCTACACCTTC. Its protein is CASSYSTLTAQIYGYTF.

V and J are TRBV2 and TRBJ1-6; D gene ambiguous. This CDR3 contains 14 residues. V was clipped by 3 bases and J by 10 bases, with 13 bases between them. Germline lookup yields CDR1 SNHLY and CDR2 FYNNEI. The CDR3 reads CASSDLGSISPLHF. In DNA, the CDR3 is TGTGCCAGCAGTGACTTGGGGAGTATCTCACCCCTCCACTTT.

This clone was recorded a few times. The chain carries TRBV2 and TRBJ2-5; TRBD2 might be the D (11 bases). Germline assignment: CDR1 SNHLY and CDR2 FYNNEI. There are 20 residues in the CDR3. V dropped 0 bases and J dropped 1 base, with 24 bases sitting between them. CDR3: CASSEARTGGLAATQETQYF. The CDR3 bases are TGTGCCAGCAGTGAAGCGAGGACAGGGGGACTAGCGGCGACCCAAGAGACCCAGTACTTC.

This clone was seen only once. The CDR3 nucleotides are TGTGCCAGCAGCCCCGACGAGGTTGAGACTAACTATGGCTACACCTTC. Amino acids: CASSPDEVETNYGYTF. V is TRBV3-1 (or the pseudogene TRBV3-2) and J is TRBJ1-2; D gene ambiguous. The CDR3 extends over 16 amino acids. Germline V gene sequence: CDR1 LGHDT, CDR2 YNNKEL (reference sequence). V was cut by 4 bases and J by 0 bases, with 15 bases left in between.

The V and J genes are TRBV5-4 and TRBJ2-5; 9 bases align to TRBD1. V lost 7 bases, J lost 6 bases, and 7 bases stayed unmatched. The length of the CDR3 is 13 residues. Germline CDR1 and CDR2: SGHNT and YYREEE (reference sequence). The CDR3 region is CASSTDRGKTQYF. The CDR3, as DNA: TGTGCCAGCTCTACGGACAGGGGAAAGACCCAGTACTTC.

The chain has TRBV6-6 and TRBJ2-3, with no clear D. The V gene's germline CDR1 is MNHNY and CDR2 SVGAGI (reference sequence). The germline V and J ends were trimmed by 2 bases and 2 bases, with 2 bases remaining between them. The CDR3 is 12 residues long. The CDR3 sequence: CASSYLTDTQYF. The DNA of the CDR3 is TGTGCCAGCAGTTACCTCACAGATACGCAGTATTTT.

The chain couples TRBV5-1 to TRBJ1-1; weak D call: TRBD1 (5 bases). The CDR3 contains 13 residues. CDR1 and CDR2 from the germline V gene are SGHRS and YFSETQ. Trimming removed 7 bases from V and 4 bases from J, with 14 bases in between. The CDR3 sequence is CASYKQEGTEAFF. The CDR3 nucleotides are TGCGCCAGCTATAAACAGGAGGGCACTGAAGCTTTCTTT.

The CDR3 region has the DNA TGTGCCAGCAGCTTTACCCGGGGTCCGGGGGAGACCCAGTACTTC. Translation gives CASSFTRGPGETQYF. The chain carries TRBV7-2 and TRBJ2-5; D might be TRBD2 (5 bases). V gave up 3 bases and J gave up 5 bases, with 16 bases separating them. This CDR3 contains 15 residues. Germline V gene lookup returns CDR1 SGHTA and CDR2 FQGNSA.

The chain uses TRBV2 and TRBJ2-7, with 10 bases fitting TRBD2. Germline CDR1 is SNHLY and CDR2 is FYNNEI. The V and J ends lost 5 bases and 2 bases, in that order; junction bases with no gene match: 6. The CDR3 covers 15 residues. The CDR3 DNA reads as TGTGCCAGCAGTCACTCTAGCGGGAGTCCCTACGAGCAGTACTTC. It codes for CASSHSSGSPYEQYF.

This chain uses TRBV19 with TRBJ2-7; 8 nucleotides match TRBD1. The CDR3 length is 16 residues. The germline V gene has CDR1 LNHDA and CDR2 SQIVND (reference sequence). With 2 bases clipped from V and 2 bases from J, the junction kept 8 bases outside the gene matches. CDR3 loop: CASSILPGTGPYEQYF. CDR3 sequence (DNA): TGTGCCAGTAGTATATTACCCGGGACAGGCCCCTACGAGCAGTACTTC.

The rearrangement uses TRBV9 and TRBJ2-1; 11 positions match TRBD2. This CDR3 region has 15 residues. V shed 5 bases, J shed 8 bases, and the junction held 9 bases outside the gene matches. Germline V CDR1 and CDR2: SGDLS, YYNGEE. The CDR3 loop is CASSVSLAGVHEQFF. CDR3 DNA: TGTGCCAGCAGTGTTTCACTAGCGGGAGTCCATGAGCAGTTCTTC.

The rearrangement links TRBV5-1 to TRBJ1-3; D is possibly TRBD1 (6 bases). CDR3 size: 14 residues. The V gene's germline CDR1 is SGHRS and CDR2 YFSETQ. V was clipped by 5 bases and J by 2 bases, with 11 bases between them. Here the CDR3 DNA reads TGCGCCAGCAGGCCTGGACAGCCTGGAAACACCATATATTTT. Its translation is CASRPGQPGNTIYF. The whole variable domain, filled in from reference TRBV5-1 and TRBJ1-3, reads KAGVTQTPRYLIKTRGQQVTLSCSPISGHRSVSWYQQTPGQGLQFLFEYFSETQRNKGNFPGRFSGRQFSNSRSEMNVSTLELGDSALYLCASRPGQPGNTIYFGEGSWLTVV.